Listed here is a single T cell receptor (beta chain). What it binds is unknown. These data come from a study of T cell repertoires in cytomegalovirus infection. Study overall: As its CMV epitopes, the study selected recently identified HLA-C-restricted and well-studied HLA-B-restricted targets.

The V gene's germline CDR1 is SGHTA and CDR2 FQGNSA. Losses at the gene ends were 1 base for V and 12 bases for J; bases not matched to a gene: 10. This CDR3 contains 16 residues. Whole-study results and caveats: HLA-C-restricted CMV clonotypes gave the most frequent clonotype in two of eight donors. Frequencies of public TCR beta families were cumulated, and this identified carriers of CMV plus the relevant HLA.

TCRdb independently ran MiXCR on the reads; one entry per CDR3 protein. The repertoire holds around 570,000 distinct CDR3 sequences, with over 35% as singletons. The sample consisted of cultured PBMCs, taken from culture after CMV antigen stimulation. The sequence derives from a human donor in good health (CMV status not recorded). Some clones in this sample may be carry-over from other donors' samples. V is TRBV7-2 and J is TRBJ2-1, with 12 bases that match TRBD2. The CDR3: CASSLELAGGPSGQFF. In nucleotides, the CDR3 is TGTGCCAGCAGCTTAGAACTAGCGGGGGGCCCCTCCGGGCAGTTCTTC.